A single sample gave rise to the 16 T cell receptor beta chains below, sequenced in a study of T cells in Graves' hyperthyroidism and ophthalmopathy. The CDR3 regions of TCR beta were amplified from RNA transcripts. The HTBI primer set served for first-round RT-PCR of the TCR CDR3. Via MiXCR, TCRdb re-called the multiplex PCR reads, giving one row per CDR3 protein. The table lists about 380,000 distinct CDR3 sequences, 14% of them singletons, with around 19% in the top ten. The sequenced sample consisted of blood. These TCRs come from a woman aged 25 to 39 with Graves' ophthalmopathy.

The chain employs TRBV7-8 and TRBJ2-2; 7 bases are shared with TRBD1. Per the germline V gene, CDR1 is SGHVS and CDR2 is FQNEAQ. CDR3 size: 18 residues. V gave up 3 bases and J gave up 0 bases; unmatched junction bases: 10. This CDR3 is CASSLGLRDSANTGELFF. CDR3 nucleotide sequence: TGTGCCAGCAGCTTGGGTCTAAGGGACAGCGCGAACACCGGGGAGCTGTTTTTT.

V and J are TRBV5-4 and TRBJ2-3; 7 nucleotides align to TRBD2. Germline trimming cut 1 base from V and 1 base from J; bases unmatched to any gene: 3. This CDR3 contains 15 residues. The V gene's germline CDR1 is SGHNT and CDR2 YYREEE (reference sequence). The CDR3 nucleotides read TGTGCCAGCAGCTTGCCAGGGAGGGGCACAGATACGCAGTATTTT. Translating it yields CASSLPGRGTDTQYF. Looking up the rest from reference TRBV5-4 and TRBJ2-3 gives the full variable domain: ETGVTQSPTHLIKTRGQQVTLRCSSQSGHNTVSWYQQALGQGPQFIFQYYREEENGRGNFPPRFSGLQFPNYSSELNVNALELDDSALYLCASSLPGRGTDTQYFGPGTRLTVL.

This clonotype was seen at least ten times. V is TRBV5-1 and J is TRBJ1-1, with D hard to call. The ends were cut back, 2 bases at V and 4 bases at J, with 9 bases in the middle. This CDR3 has 13 residues. Germline V CDR1 and CDR2: SGHRS, YFSETQ. The CDR3 bases are TGCGCCAGCAGCTTCCGGGATAGCACTGAAGCTTTCTTT. It is translated as CASSFRDSTEAFF.

The chain uses TRBV20-1 and TRBJ2-7; no reliable D call. Germline CDR1 and CDR2: DFQATT and SNEGSKA (reference sequence). The CDR3 sequence is 11 residues long. V lost 8 bases and J 5 bases, leaving 13 bases between the germline ends. The CDR3 loop is CSLRSAHEQYF. The CDR3, as DNA: TGCAGTCTCAGGAGTGCCCACGAGCAGTACTTC.

In this sample, this clonotype turned up many times. This rearrangement joins TRBV20-1 to TRBJ2-7; TRBD2 agrees at 7 bases. CDR1 and CDR2 (germline): DFQATT, SNEGSKA (reference sequence). After removal of 0 bases from V and 1 base from J, the junction contained 3 bases not matched to a gene. The CDR3 is 14 amino acids. CDR3 DNA: TGCAGTGCTAGAGATGGTAGCGGGTCCTACGAGCAGTACTTC. This encodes CSARDGSGSYEQYF.

At least ten counts were recorded for this clonotype. The CDR3 sequence is CAWSGSRETQYF. The DNA for the CDR3 is TGTGCCTGGAGTGGCAGTAGAGAGACCCAGTACTTC. The rearrangement uses TRBV30 and TRBJ2-5; unclear D gene. V was trimmed by 1 base and J by 4 bases, leaving 7 bases between them. This CDR3 contains 12 residues. Germline V CDR1 and CDR2: GTSNPN, SVGIG (reference sequence).

This clonotype was found many times. The chain carries TRBV24-1 and TRBJ2-3; TRBD2 matches at 10 bases. The trim removed 11 bases at V and 5 bases at J, leaving 12 bases unmatched. CDR3 size: 15 residues. Germline CDR1 KGHDR, CDR2 SFDVKD. CDR3 amino acids: CASQKSSGGRDTQYF. The CDR3 DNA sequence: TGTGCCAGCCAGAAATCTAGCGGGGGACGAGATACGCAGTATTTT.

This clonotype was seen ten or more times. The rearrangement links TRBV27 to TRBJ2-5; D might be TRBD1 (5 bases). Trimming took off 0 bases at V and 2 bases at J, with 13 bases between the two ends. This CDR3 is built from 16 residues. Germline CDR1 and CDR2: MNHEY and SMNVEV (reference sequence). The CDR3 loop reads CASSLSQGGNQETQYF. The CDR3 bases are TGTGCCAGCAGTTTATCCCAGGGTGGCAATCAAGAGACCCAGTACTTC.

The J gene is TRBJ2-1, the V gene TRBV27; D is ambiguous. Germline lookup yields CDR1 MNHEY and CDR2 SMNVEV (reference sequence). CDR3 size: 14 residues. V lost 6 bases, J lost 2 bases, and 11 bases lay in between. The chain's CDR3 is CASSLRVTYNEQFF. Here the CDR3 DNA reads TGTGCCAGCAGCCTCAGAGTCACCTACAATGAGCAGTTCTTC.

This clonotype was picked up many times. The rearrangement joins TRBV18 to TRBJ2-1; 9 bases are shared with TRBD1. Per the germline V gene, CDR1 is KGHSH and CDR2 is LQKENI. The V and J ends lost 4 bases and 4 bases, in that order; junction bases with no gene match: 2. This CDR3 contains 14 residues. The DNA for the CDR3 is TGTGCCAGCTCACGACAGGGGGGATACAATGAGCAGTTCTTC. This codes for CASSRQGGYNEQFF.

This clonotype has ten or more counts. The chain recombines TRBV18 with TRBJ1-2, with D unclear. V was trimmed by 6 bases and J by 4 bases, leaving 12 bases between them. The CDR3 runs to 13 residues. Germline CDR1 reads KGHSH; CDR2 reads LQKENI. CDR3 loop: CASSPIGGYGYTF. Here the CDR3 DNA reads TGTGCCAGCTCTCCGATCGGCGGCTATGGCTACACCTTC.

This clonotype was recorded at least ten times. The chain carries TRBV2 and TRBJ2-3; 7 bases map to TRBD2. Trimming cost V 2 bases and J 0 bases; bases outside gene matches: 5. Germline V CDR1 and CDR2: SNHLY, FYNNEI. This CDR3 contains 16 residues. The CDR3 here is CASSEYAGVSTDTQYF. CDR3 DNA: TGTGCCAGCAGTGAATATGCGGGGGTGAGCACAGATACGCAGTATTTT.

This clonotype was recorded at least ten times. The chain is built from TRBV28 and TRBJ2-7; tentative D call: TRBD1 (8 bases). With 7 bases removed from V and 4 bases from J, the gap between germline ends came to 20 bases. In germline, CDR1 is MDHEN, CDR2 SYDVKM. The CDR3 contains 15 residues. CDR3 amino acids: CASILTGGGGYEQYF. CDR3 nucleotide sequence: TGTGCCAGCATCTTAACAGGGGGGGGAGGGTACGAGCAGTACTTC.

This clonotype showed up many times. The chain carries TRBV7-9 and TRBJ1-1; D remains unclear. Germline V gene data show CDR1 as SEHNR and CDR2 as FQNEAQ (reference sequence). V lost 1 base and J 1 base, leaving 16 bases between the germline ends. The CDR3 totals 17 residues. CDR3 amino acids: CASSLVEGGSWNTEAFF. CDR3 nucleotides: TGTGCCAGCAGCTTAGTAGAGGGAGGGTCTTGGAACACTGAAGCTTTCTTT.

This clonotype was observed many times. The V and J genes are TRBV3-1 and TRBJ1-4; a possible D gene is TRBD1 (5 bases). The V end lost 2 bases, the J end lost 8 bases, and 18 bases lay between the germline ends. Germline CDR1 is LGHDT and CDR2 is YNNKEL (reference sequence). The CDR3 runs to 16 residues. This chain's CDR3 is CASSQSGLGAGEKLFF. The CDR3 DNA sequence: TGTGCCAGCAGCCAATCGGGACTCGGGGCAGGAGAAAAACTGTTTTTT.

J is TRBJ2-7 and V is TRBV20-1; D may match TRBD1 or TRBD2 (6 bases each). Trimming removed 6 bases at V and 5 bases at J, with 11 bases between. From germline, CDR1 is DFQATT and CDR2 SNEGSKA (reference sequence). The CDR3 is 11 residues long. The CDR3 sequence: CSADGGHEQYF. The CDR3 coding sequence is TGCAGTGCCGACGGGGGCCACGAGCAGTACTTC.